These T cell receptor beta chains were read from a single sample in a study of shared clonotypes between healthy human individuals. The repertoire was sequenced with immunoSEQ multiplex PCR; TCRdb's copy has only in-frame clones and lacks some. The repertoire includes 850,000 to 1,100,000 clones, 70% to 80% of them detected once, and approximately 0.9% sits in the top ten. Sequencing was performed on memory CD4+ T cells from PBMCs. These receptors were taken from a young man in good health. Some clones in this sample may be carry-over from other donors' samples. The CDR3 runs from the conserved cysteine through the conserved F or W. The D gene is left open where the match is weak. Part of the rows lack a size; the others show once, few, many or a class for expanded clones.

CDR3 protein: CASRGSGVSYEQYF
CDR3 DNA: TGTGCCAGCAGGGGTAGCGGGGTCTCCTACGAGCAGTACTTC
clone size: .
J gene: TRBJ2-7
D gene: TRBD2
CDR3 length: 14
V gene: TRBV2

CDR3 protein: CASSERGYGYTF
CDR3 DNA: TGTGCCAGCAGTGAACGCGGTTATGGCTACACCTTC
clone size: .
J gene: TRBJ1-2
D gene: .
CDR3 length: 12
V gene: TRBV2

CDR3 protein: CASSRPGTRTDTQYF
CDR3 DNA: TGTGCCAGCAGCCGCCCCGGGACTCGAACAGATACGCAGTATTTT
clone size: .
J gene: TRBJ2-3
D gene: .
CDR3 length: 15
V gene: TRBV28

CDR3 protein: CASSDRAMNYGYTF
CDR3 DNA: TGTGCCAGTAGTGACAGGGCTATGAACTATGGCTACACCTTC
clone size: .
J gene: TRBJ1-2
D gene: TRBD1
CDR3 length: 14
V gene: TRBV19

CDR3 protein: CASRPTSQETQYF
CDR3 DNA: TGCGCCAGCAGGCCGACTAGCCAAGAGACCCAGTACTTC
clone size: .
J gene: TRBJ2-5
D gene: .
CDR3 length: 13
V gene: TRBV5-1

CDR3 protein: CASSAGWGNTIYF
CDR3 DNA: TGTGCCAGCAGTGCAGGTTGGGGAAACACCATATATTTT
clone size: few
J gene: TRBJ1-3
D gene: .
CDR3 length: 13
V gene: TRBV28

CDR3 protein: CASSGASGYTF
CDR3 DNA: TGTGCCAGCAGTGGGGCGAGTGGCTACACCTTC
clone size: few
J gene: TRBJ1-2
D gene: .
CDR3 length: 11
V gene: TRBV27

CDR3 protein: CATRTEHGTEAFF
CDR3 DNA: TGTGCCACCCGGACAGAGCACGGCACTGAAGCTTTCTTT
clone size: few
J gene: TRBJ1-1
D gene: .
CDR3 length: 13
V gene: TRBV6-1

CDR3 protein: CASSHVYEQYF
CDR3 DNA: TGTGCCAGTAGTCACGTCTACGAGCAGTACTTC
clone size: .
J gene: TRBJ2-7
D gene: .
CDR3 length: 11
V gene: TRBV19

CDR3 protein: CASSVSPGRGYNEQFF
CDR3 DNA: TGTGCCAGCAGCGTTAGCCCCGGACGGGGATACAATGAGCAGTTCTTC
clone size: .
J gene: TRBJ2-1
D gene: .
CDR3 length: 16
V gene: TRBV9

CDR3 protein: CASSLLGQGSRQPQHF
CDR3 DNA: TGTGCCAGCAGCTTATTGGGACAGGGCAGTCGGCAGCCCCAGCATTTT
clone size: once
J gene: TRBJ1-5
D gene: TRBD1
CDR3 length: 16
V gene: TRBV7-9

CDR3 protein: CASSLGQESPYEQYF
CDR3 DNA: TGTGCCAGCTCACTTGGACAGGAATCCCCTTACGAGCAGTACTTC
clone size: once
J gene: TRBJ2-7
D gene: TRBD1
CDR3 length: 15
V gene: TRBV18

CDR3 protein: CASSPGRRSGAQETQYF
CDR3 DNA: TGTGCCAGCAGCCCCGGTAGGAGGAGCGGTGCCCAAGAGACCCAGTACTTC
clone size: .
J gene: TRBJ2-5
D gene: .
CDR3 length: 17
V gene: TRBV7-8

CDR3 protein: CASRSRAFQETQYF
CDR3 DNA: TGCGCCAGCAGGAGTCGGGCTTTCCAAGAGACCCAGTACTTC
clone size: .
J gene: TRBJ2-5
D gene: .
CDR3 length: 14
V gene: TRBV5-1

CDR3 protein: CASSPSRDSYEQYF
CDR3 DNA: TGTGCCAGCTCTCCTTCCCGGGACAGCTACGAGCAGTACTTC
clone size: few
J gene: TRBJ2-7
D gene: TRBD1
CDR3 length: 14
V gene: TRBV18

CDR3 protein: CASSITMTSGFSYEQYF
CDR3 DNA: TGTGCCAGCTCAATCACGATGACTAGCGGATTCTCCTACGAGCAGTACTTC
clone size: few
J gene: TRBJ2-7
D gene: TRBD2
CDR3 length: 17
V gene: TRBV18

CDR3 protein: CASSLDAGSSYNEQFF
CDR3 DNA: TGTGCCAGCAGCTTGGATGCAGGTAGCTCCTACAATGAGCAGTTCTTC
clone size: .
J gene: TRBJ2-1
D gene: .
CDR3 length: 16
V gene: TRBV5-4

CDR3 protein: CASRGPSQETQYF
CDR3 DNA: TGTGCCAGTAGGGGCCCTTCCCAAGAGACCCAGTACTTC
clone size: .
J gene: TRBJ2-5
D gene: .
CDR3 length: 13
V gene: TRBV19

CDR3 protein: CSARDRRTEYF
CDR3 DNA: TGCAGTGCTAGAGATCGTAGGACTGAGTACTTC
clone size: .
J gene: TRBJ2-5
D gene: .
CDR3 length: 11
V gene: TRBV20-1

CDR3 protein: CASGLGGQETQYF
CDR3 DNA: TGTGCCAGCGGACTCGGCGGACAGGAGACCCAGTACTTC
clone size: .
J gene: TRBJ2-5
D gene: .
CDR3 length: 13
V gene: TRBV28

CDR3 protein: CASSELGVERNTEAFF
CDR3 DNA: TGTGCCAGCAGTGAATTAGGGGTAGAGAGGAACACTGAAGCTTTCTTC
clone size: .
J gene: TRBJ1-1
D gene: .
CDR3 length: 16
V gene: TRBV2

CDR3 protein: CASSPPQGANYEQYF
CDR3 DNA: TGCGCCAGCAGCCCGCCCCAGGGGGCGAACTACGAGCAGTACTTC
clone size: .
J gene: TRBJ2-7
D gene: TRBD1
CDR3 length: 15
V gene: TRBV5-1

CDR3 protein: CASSLLQGKNYGYTF
CDR3 DNA: TGTGCCAGCAGTTTATTACAGGGGAAGAACTATGGCTACACCTTC
clone size: .
J gene: TRBJ1-2
D gene: TRBD1
CDR3 length: 15
V gene: TRBV28

CDR3 protein: CAWRLGSYNEQFF
CDR3 DNA: TGTGCCTGGAGGCTGGGCTCCTACAATGAGCAGTTCTTC
clone size: .
J gene: TRBJ2-1
D gene: .
CDR3 length: 13
V gene: TRBV30

CDR3 protein: CASRTPRADTQYF
CDR3 DNA: TGTGCCAGCAGAACTCCGCGGGCAGATACGCAGTATTTT
clone size: .
J gene: TRBJ2-3
D gene: .
CDR3 length: 13
V gene: TRBV11-1

CDR3 protein: CASSSRRSSDTQYF
CDR3 DNA: TGTGCCAGCAGCTCCCGGCGGAGCTCAGATACGCAGTATTTT
clone size: .
J gene: TRBJ2-3
D gene: .
CDR3 length: 14
V gene: TRBV5-8

CDR3 protein: CASSLRGGAPDTQYF
CDR3 DNA: TGTGCCAGCAGCTTACGCGGGGGGGCCCCAGATACGCAGTATTTT
clone size: .
J gene: TRBJ2-3
D gene: TRBD2
CDR3 length: 15
V gene: TRBV7-3

CDR3 protein: CASSLGPAVSYNEQFF
CDR3 DNA: TGTGCCAGCAGCTTAGGTCCGGCCGTCTCCTACAATGAGCAGTTCTTC
clone size: .
J gene: TRBJ2-1
D gene: .
CDR3 length: 16
V gene: TRBV11-2

CDR3 protein: CASQSAGISNQPQHF
CDR3 DNA: TGTGCCAGCCAATCGGCCGGGATTAGCAATCAGCCCCAGCATTTT
clone size: .
J gene: TRBJ1-5
D gene: .
CDR3 length: 15
V gene: TRBV6-1

CDR3 protein: CASSLIPYGYTF
CDR3 DNA: TGTGCCAGCAGCTTAATTCCTTATGGCTACACCTTC
clone size: .
J gene: TRBJ1-2
D gene: .
CDR3 length: 12
V gene: TRBV7-9